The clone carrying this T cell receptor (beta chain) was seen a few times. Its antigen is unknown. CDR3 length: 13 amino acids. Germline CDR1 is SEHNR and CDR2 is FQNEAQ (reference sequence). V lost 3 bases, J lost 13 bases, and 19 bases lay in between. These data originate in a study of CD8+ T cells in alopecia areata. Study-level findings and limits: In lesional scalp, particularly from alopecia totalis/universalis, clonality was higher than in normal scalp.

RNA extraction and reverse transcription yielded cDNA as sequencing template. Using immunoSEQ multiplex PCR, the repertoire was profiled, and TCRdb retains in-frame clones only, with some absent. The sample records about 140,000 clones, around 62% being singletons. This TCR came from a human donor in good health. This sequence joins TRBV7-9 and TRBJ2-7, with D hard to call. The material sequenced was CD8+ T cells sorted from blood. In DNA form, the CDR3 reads TGTGCCAGCAGCTTTGGCCTACCTTCCCAGTTCTACTTC. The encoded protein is CASSFGLPSQFYF.